One and the same sample provided the 3 T cell receptor beta chains below, sequenced in a study of breast tumors, draining lymph nodes, adjacent tissues. Using its own MiXCR run on the multiplex PCR reads, TCRdb lists one record per CDR3 protein. Of 180,000 or so distinct CDR3 sequences in the sample, around 35% were seen once. Axillary draining lymph nodes of breast cancer patients supplied the node samples. Sequencing input: axillary lymph node tissue. All receptors derive from a female donor with breast cancer. Some clones in this sample may be carry-over from other donors' samples.

The V gene is TRBV4-2, the J gene TRBJ1-1; no definite D call. V dropped 3 bases and J dropped 10 bases, with 15 bases sitting between them. CDR3 length equals 13 residues. Looked up from germline, CDR1 is LGHNA and CDR2 is YNFKEQ. The CDR3 DNA reads as TGTGCCAGCAGCCAGACAACAACAAGTGGAGCTTTCTTT. Protein product: CASSQTTTSGAFF.

This clonotype was detected many times. The chain recombines TRBV15 with TRBJ1-4; D gene ambiguous. The V gene lost 5 bases and the J gene lost 3 bases, with 10 bases spanning the gap. CDR1 is LNHNV and CDR2 is YYDKDF in the germline V gene (reference sequence). The CDR3 length is 14 residues. The CDR3 loop reads CATSGMSANEKLFF. The CDR3 bases are TGTGCCACCAGCGGGATGTCGGCTAATGAAAAACTGTTTTTT.

Many counts were recorded for this clonotype. The genes are TRBV20-1 and TRBJ2-7; TRBD2 matches 16 bases. The germline CDR1 and CDR2 sequences are DFQATT and SNEGSKA (reference sequence). V gave up 6 bases and J gave up 1 base; unmatched junction bases: 6. The CDR3 is 16 residues long. The chain's CDR3 is CSAGGLAGGLSYEQYF. CDR3 sequence (DNA): TGCAGTGCGGGGGGACTAGCGGGAGGGCTTTCCTACGAGCAGTACTTC.